This is a list of T cell receptor beta chains from one sample in a study of Ad26.COV2.S vaccination and SARS-CoV-2 variants. The method was immunoSEQ multiplex PCR; TCRdb's version includes in-frame clones alone and lacks a portion of them. Found here are 180,000 or so clones, around 90% of them singletons; the top ten hold more than 4.5%. The sample consisted of peripheral blood, taken after recovery from COVID-19. All receptors derive from a human donor who had recovered from COVID-19. Each CDR3 is given with its conserved first and last residue. Fields, in order: J gene, clone size, V gene, D gene, CDR3 DNA, CDR3 protein. A D gene is named only where the DNA matches it firmly. Not all rows give a size; the values are once, few, many and, for expanded clones, a class.

j_gene: TRBJ2-1; abundance: NA; v_gene: TRBV3-1/TRBV3-2; d_gene: TRBD2; CDR3nt: TGTGCCAGCAGCCGGACTAGCGGTTACAATGAGCAGTTCTTC; CDR3aa: CASSRTSGYNEQFF
j_gene: TRBJ1-4; abundance: NA; v_gene: TRBV19; d_gene: NA; CDR3nt: TGTGCCAGTTGTAAGGAGGGGGTAGGCGAAAAACTGTTTTTT; CDR3aa: CASCKEGVGEKLFF
j_gene: TRBJ1-3; abundance: NA; v_gene: TRBV4-1; d_gene: TRBD1; CDR3nt: TGCGCCAGCAGCCGGGACAGGGGGCAGAGAAACACCATATATTTT; CDR3aa: CASSRDRGQRNTIYF
j_gene: TRBJ1-6; abundance: many; v_gene: TRBV6-5; d_gene: TRBD1; CDR3nt: TGTGCCAGCAGTTGGGGACAGCAGAATTCACCCCTCCACTTT; CDR3aa: CASSWGQQNSPLHF
j_gene: TRBJ2-1; abundance: NA; v_gene: TRBV4-1; d_gene: TRBD1; CDR3nt: TGCGCCAGCAGCCAACCGGGACAGGGAAGGTTTGAGCAGTTCTTC; CDR3aa: CASSQPGQGRFEQFF
j_gene: TRBJ2-5; abundance: NA; v_gene: TRBV9; d_gene: TRBD2; CDR3nt: TGTGCCAGCAGCCCCCCTAGGCGGGAGGGCATCCAAGAGACCCAGTACTTC; CDR3aa: CASSPPRREGIQETQYF
j_gene: TRBJ2-7; abundance: NA; v_gene: TRBV2; d_gene: TRBD1; CDR3nt: TGTGCCAGCAGTGGTGGGCAGGGGGCCTACGAGCAGTACTTC; CDR3aa: CASSGGQGAYEQYF
j_gene: TRBJ2-1; abundance: NA; v_gene: TRBV23-1; d_gene: NA; CDR3nt: TGCGCCAGGACCCCCTTAGTTGGAGCTCGCAATGAGCAGTTCTTC; CDR3aa: CARTPLVGARNEQFF
j_gene: TRBJ1-1; abundance: once; v_gene: TRBV18; d_gene: NA; CDR3nt: TGTGCCAGCTCACCGCGCCACGAGGGGAGAAACACTGAAGCTTTCTTT; CDR3aa: CASSPRHEGRNTEAFF
j_gene: TRBJ2-2; abundance: NA; v_gene: TRBV10-3; d_gene: TRBD1; CDR3nt: TGTGCCATCAGCGGGGACAGGGCGAACACCGGGGAGCTGTTTTTT; CDR3aa: CAISGDRANTGELFF
j_gene: TRBJ2-2; abundance: NA; v_gene: TRBV24-1; d_gene: NA; CDR3nt: TGTGCCCTCGGAGTGCGGGAAAAGAACACCGGGGAGCTGTTTTTT; CDR3aa: CALGVREKNTGELFF
j_gene: TRBJ2-1; abundance: NA; v_gene: TRBV5-1; d_gene: NA; CDR3nt: TGCGCCAGCGACAAGGGGTGGCACAATGAGCAGTTCTTC; CDR3aa: CASDKGWHNEQFF
j_gene: TRBJ1-6; abundance: NA; v_gene: TRBV6-5; d_gene: NA; CDR3nt: TGTGCCAGCAGTAATGGTTCACCCCTCCACTTT; CDR3aa: CASSNGSPLHF
j_gene: TRBJ2-7; abundance: NA; v_gene: TRBV4-1; d_gene: TRBD1; CDR3nt: TGCGCCAGCAGCCAACTCGGGACAGGGGGTTCCTACGAGCAGTACTTC; CDR3aa: CASSQLGTGGSYEQYF
j_gene: TRBJ2-1; abundance: NA; v_gene: TRBV24-1; d_gene: TRBD1; CDR3nt: TGTGCCACCAGTGTTGCAGGGGGCGGCTCCTACAATGAGCAGTTCTTC; CDR3aa: CATSVAGGGSYNEQFF
j_gene: TRBJ1-4; abundance: NA; v_gene: TRBV11-2; d_gene: NA; CDR3nt: TGTGCCAGCAGCGCAAGGTTTTCTTCGGGAAAACTGTTTTTT; CDR3aa: CASSARFSSGKLFF
j_gene: TRBJ2-2; abundance: NA; v_gene: TRBV19; d_gene: NA; CDR3nt: TGTGCCAGTAATGGGGGCGGGACTAACACCGGGGAGCTGTTTTTT; CDR3aa: CASNGGGTNTGELFF
j_gene: TRBJ2-3; abundance: NA; v_gene: TRBV3-1/TRBV3-2; d_gene: TRBD2; CDR3nt: TGTGCCAGCAGCCAGATTCCGGGAGGGCCAAGAGAAGATACGCAGTATTTT; CDR3aa: CASSQIPGGPREDTQYF
j_gene: TRBJ1-1; abundance: NA; v_gene: TRBV4-1; d_gene: NA; CDR3nt: TGCGCCAGCAGCCAAGATCGGATTGGGGGTCTCTGGAACACTGAAGCTTTCTTT; CDR3aa: CASSQDRIGGLWNTEAFF
j_gene: TRBJ1-2; abundance: NA; v_gene: TRBV2; d_gene: NA; CDR3nt: TGTGCCAGCAGTGAAAGGGAACGGAGCATTCTAGGCTACACCTTC; CDR3aa: CASSERERSILGYTF
j_gene: TRBJ1-1; abundance: once; v_gene: TRBV5-4; d_gene: NA; CDR3nt: TGTGCCAGCAGCTCGCAAATCAAACGGGAGGAACCTGAAGCTTTCTTT; CDR3aa: CASSSQIKREEPEAFF
j_gene: TRBJ2-7; abundance: NA; v_gene: TRBV7-9; d_gene: NA; CDR3nt: TGTGCCAGCAGCACTCATGTCAAGGGGAACCACGAGCAGTACTTC; CDR3aa: CASSTHVKGNHEQYF
j_gene: TRBJ1-1; abundance: NA; v_gene: TRBV19; d_gene: NA; CDR3nt: TGTGCCAGTAGTCCTTTAATCCAGAACACTGAAGCTTTCTTT; CDR3aa: CASSPLIQNTEAFF